The clone carrying this T cell receptor (beta chain) turned up a few times. Its antigen is currently unknown. The data originate from a study of T cells after yellow fever vaccination. Study-wide results and caveats: There was a possibility that FACS-sorted repertoires contained abundant clonotypes contaminating from the bulk population. Peak timing came faster in the weaker secondary response, day 5 versus 15.

Germline-derived CDR1 and CDR2 are SGHAT and FQNNGV. Unmatched junction bases numbered 4, after V lost 0 bases and J lost 3 bases. The CDR3 is made up of 17 amino acids. A universal primer site and UMIs were added as TCR cDNA was made by 5'RACE template switching. Each CDR3 protein gets one entry after TCRdb re-called the 5' RACE reads with MiXCR. This table has some 320,000 distinct CDR3 sequences, roughly 4.3% appearing once. This TCR derives from a man in his late teens or twenties who received the YFV17D yellow fever vaccine. Material: PBMCs, obtained 5 days after the yellow fever booster vaccination. The chain combines TRBV11-2 with TRBJ2-1, with 11 bases that match TRBD2. CDR3 amino acids: CASSLEDLAGGYNEQFF. CDR3 nucleotides: TGTGCCAGCAGCTTAGAAGACCTAGCGGGGGGCTACAATGAGCAGTTCTTC.